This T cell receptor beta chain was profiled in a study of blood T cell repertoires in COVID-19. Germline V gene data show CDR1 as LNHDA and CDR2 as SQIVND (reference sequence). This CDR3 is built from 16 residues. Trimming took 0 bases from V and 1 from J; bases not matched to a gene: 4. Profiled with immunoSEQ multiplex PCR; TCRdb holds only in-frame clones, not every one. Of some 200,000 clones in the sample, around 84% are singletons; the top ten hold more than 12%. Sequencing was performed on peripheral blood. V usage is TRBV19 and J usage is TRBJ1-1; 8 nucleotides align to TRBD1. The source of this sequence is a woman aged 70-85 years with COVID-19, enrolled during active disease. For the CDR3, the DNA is TGTGCCAGTAGTATAGAATCAGGGGGCGCGAACACTGAAGCTTTCTTT. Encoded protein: CASSIESGGANTEAFF.